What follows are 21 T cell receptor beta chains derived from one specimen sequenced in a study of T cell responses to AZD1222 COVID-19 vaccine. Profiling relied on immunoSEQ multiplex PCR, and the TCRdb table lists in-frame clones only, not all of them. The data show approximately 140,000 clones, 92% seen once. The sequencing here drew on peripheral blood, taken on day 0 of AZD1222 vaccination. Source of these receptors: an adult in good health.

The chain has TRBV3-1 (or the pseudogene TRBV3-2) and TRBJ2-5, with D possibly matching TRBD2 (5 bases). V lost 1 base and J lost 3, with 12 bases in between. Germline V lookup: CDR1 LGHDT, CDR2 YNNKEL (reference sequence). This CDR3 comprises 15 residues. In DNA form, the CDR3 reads TGTGCCAGCAGCCAAGGTCGGACTGCCAAAGAGACCCAGTACTTC. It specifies CASSQGRTAKETQYF.

The CDR3 nucleotides read TGTGCCAGCAGTGAGCCAGGAGTCCCCGAGCAGTACTTC. It specifies CASSEPGVPEQYF. The rearrangement joins TRBV12-3 or TRBV12-4 to TRBJ2-7; no firm D call. Trimming pared 5 bases from V and 6 bases from J, leaving 14 bases between. The length of the CDR3 is 13 residues.

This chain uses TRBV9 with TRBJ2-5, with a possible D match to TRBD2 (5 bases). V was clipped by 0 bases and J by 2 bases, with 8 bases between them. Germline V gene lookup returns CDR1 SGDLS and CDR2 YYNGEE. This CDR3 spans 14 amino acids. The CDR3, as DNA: TGTGCCAGCAGCGTAGATGACTATCAAGAGACCCAGTACTTC. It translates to CASSVDDYQETQYF.

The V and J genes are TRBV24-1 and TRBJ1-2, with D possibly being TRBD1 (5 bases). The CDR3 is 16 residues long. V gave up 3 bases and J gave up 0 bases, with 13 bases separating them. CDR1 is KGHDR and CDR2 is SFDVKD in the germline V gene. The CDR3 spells CATSDGWDEANYGYTF. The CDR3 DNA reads TGTGCCACCAGTGATGGGTGGGACGAAGCTAACTATGGCTACACCTTC.

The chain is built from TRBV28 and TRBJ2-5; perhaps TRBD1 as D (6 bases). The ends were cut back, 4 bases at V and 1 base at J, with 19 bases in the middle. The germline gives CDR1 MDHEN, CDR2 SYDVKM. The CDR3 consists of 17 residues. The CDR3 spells CASSSQGMSPSQETQYF. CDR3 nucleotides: TGTGCCAGCAGTTCTCAGGGGATGTCGCCTTCCCAAGAGACCCAGTACTTC.

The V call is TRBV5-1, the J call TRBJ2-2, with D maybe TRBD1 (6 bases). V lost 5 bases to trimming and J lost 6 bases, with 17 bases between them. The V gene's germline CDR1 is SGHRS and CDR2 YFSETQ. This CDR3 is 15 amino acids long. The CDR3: CASRLDRIRSGELFF. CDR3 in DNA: TGCGCCAGCAGATTAGACAGGATCCGGTCCGGGGAGCTGTTTTTT.

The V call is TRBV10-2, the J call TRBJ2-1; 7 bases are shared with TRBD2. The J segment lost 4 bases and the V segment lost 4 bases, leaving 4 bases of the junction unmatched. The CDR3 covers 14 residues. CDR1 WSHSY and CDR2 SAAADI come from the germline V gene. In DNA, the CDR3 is TGCGCCAGCAGTGCGGGACTACCTTACAATGAGCAGTTCTTC. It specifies CASSAGLPYNEQFF.

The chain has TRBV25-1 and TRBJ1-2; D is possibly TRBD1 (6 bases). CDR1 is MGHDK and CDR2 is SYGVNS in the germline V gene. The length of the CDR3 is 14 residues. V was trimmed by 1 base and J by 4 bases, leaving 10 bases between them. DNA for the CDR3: TGTGCCAGCAGTGAATCGGACAGACCCTATGGCTACACCTTC. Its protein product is CASSESDRPYGYTF.

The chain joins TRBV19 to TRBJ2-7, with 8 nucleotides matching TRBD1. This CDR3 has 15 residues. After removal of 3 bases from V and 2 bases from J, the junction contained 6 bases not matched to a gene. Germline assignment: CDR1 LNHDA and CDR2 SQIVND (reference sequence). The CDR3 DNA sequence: TGTGCCAGTAGTATCGCGACAGGGGATACCTACGAGCAGTACTTC. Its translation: CASSIATGDTYEQYF.

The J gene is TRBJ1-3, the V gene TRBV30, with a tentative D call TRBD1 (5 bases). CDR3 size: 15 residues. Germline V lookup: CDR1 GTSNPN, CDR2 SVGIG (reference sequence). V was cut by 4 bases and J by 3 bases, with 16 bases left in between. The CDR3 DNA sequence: TGTGCCTGGACGAACGAAGGGGCTGTTGGAAACACCATATATTTT. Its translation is CAWTNEGAVGNTIYF.

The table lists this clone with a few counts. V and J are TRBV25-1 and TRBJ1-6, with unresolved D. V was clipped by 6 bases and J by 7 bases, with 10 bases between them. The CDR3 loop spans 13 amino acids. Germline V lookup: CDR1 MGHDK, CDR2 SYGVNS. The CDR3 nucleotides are TGTGCCAGCAGCGCACCGGGGAATTCACCCCTCCACTTT. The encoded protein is CASSAPGNSPLHF.

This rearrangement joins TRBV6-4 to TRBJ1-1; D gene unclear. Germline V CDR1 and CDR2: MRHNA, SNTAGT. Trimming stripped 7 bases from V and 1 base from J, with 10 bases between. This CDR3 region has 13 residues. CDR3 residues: CASTETGNTEAFF. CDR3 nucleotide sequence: TGTGCCAGCACCGAGACGGGGAACACTGAAGCTTTCTTT.

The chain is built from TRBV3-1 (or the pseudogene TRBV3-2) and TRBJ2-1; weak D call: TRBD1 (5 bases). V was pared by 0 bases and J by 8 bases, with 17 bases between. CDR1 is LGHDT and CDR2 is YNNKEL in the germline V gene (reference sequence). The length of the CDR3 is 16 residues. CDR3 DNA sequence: TGTGCCAGCAGCCAAGACAGGGTTTGGGTGGTAGATGAGCAGTTCTTC. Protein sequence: CASSQDRVWVVDEQFF.

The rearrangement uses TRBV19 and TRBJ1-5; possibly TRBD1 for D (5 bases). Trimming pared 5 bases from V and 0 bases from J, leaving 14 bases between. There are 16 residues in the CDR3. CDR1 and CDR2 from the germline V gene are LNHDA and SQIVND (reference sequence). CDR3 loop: CASSALGRNSNQPQHF. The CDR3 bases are TGTGCCAGTAGTGCCTTGGGACGGAATAGCAATCAGCCCCAGCATTTT.

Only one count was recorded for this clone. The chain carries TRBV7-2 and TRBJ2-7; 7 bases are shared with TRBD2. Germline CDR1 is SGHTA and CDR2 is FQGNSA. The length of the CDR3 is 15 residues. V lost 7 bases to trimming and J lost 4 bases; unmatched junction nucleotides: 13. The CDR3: CASNNLAASGYEQYF. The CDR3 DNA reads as TGTGCCAGCAACAATCTAGCGGCTTCTGGGTACGAGCAGTACTTC.

For the CDR3, the DNA is TGTGCCATCAGGGACAGGAGCTCTGGGGCCAACGTCCTGACTTTC. This sequence encodes CAIRDRSSGANVLTF. J is TRBJ2-6 and V is TRBV10-3; 7 nucleotides agree with TRBD1. Trimming took 6 bases from V and 0 from J; bases not matched to a gene: 2. The CDR3 is 15 residues long. Germline V gene sequence: CDR1 ENHRY, CDR2 SYGVKD.

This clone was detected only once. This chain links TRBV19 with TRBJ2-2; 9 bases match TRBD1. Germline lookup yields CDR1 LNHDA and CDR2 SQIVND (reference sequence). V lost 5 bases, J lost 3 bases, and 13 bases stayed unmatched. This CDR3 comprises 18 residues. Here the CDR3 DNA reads TGTGCCAGTAGTCAGAACTTTAACCGGGACAGGGACACCGGGGAGCTGTTTTTT. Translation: CASSQNFNRDRDTGELFF.

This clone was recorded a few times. The CDR3 loop is CASSEARGGTGELFF. CDR3 DNA sequence: TGTGCCAGCAGTGAAGCGCGCGGTGGCACCGGGGAGCTGTTTTTT. The chain has TRBV2 and TRBJ2-2; D unresolved. Deletions cut 0 bases from V and 4 bases from J, with 9 bases between. The CDR3 has 15 residues. Germline CDR1 reads SNHLY; CDR2 reads FYNNEI.

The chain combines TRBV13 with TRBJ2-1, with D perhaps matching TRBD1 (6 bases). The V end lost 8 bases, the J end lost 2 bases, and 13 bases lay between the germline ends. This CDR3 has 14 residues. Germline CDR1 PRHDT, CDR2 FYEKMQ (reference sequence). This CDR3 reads CASWGQGTYNEQFF. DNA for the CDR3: TGTGCCAGCTGGGGGCAGGGGACCTACAATGAGCAGTTCTTC.

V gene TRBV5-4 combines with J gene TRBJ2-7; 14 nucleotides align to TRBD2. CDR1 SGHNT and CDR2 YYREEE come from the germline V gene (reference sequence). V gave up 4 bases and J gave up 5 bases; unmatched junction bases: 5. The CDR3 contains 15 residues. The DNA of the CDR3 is TGTGCCAGCAGCCCGCGGACTAGCGGGAGGCACGAGCAGTACTTC. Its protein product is CASSPRTSGRHEQYF.

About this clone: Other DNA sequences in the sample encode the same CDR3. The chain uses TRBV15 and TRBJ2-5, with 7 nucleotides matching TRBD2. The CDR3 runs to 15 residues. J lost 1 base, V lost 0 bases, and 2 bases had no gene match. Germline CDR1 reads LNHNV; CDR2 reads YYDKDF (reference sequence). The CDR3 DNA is TGTGCCACCAGCAGAGATCCTAGCGGCCAAGAGACCCAGTACTTC. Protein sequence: CATSRDPSGQETQYF.